Described below is a single T cell receptor beta chain sequence and its context. The antigen remains unidentified. The data derive from a study of CD8+CD57+ T cells in acquired aplastic anemia. The overall study: Yields of DNA that came from sorted CD4+ and CD8+ cells averaged 3.2 ug.

Broader study findings: Statistical testing detected no significant gap in CD8+ Simpson's diversity between patients and controls. Patients and controls shared around 30 CD8+ CDR3 sequences.

The CDR3 contains 14 residues. The V end was cut by 7 bases, the J end by 5 bases, with 17 bases between. In germline, CDR1 is LNHDA, CDR2 SQIVND (reference sequence). TCR beta VDJ and CDR3 profiles were obtained from a genomic DNA template. TCRdb re-called the reads with MiXCR, one entry per CDR3 protein. Of 150,000 to 200,000 distinct CDR3 sequences detected, approximately 49% appear once; the ten largest clones hold under 3%. Sequenced input: sorted CD4+, CD8+, or CD8+CD57+ T cells (not recorded which) from PBMCs. The sequence was obtained from a human donor in good health. V is TRBV19 and J is TRBJ1-1; D perhaps matches TRBD1 (6 bases). CDR3 protein: CASTLHREGTEAFF. The CDR3 nucleotides are TGTGCCAGTACCCTTCACAGGGAGGGGACTGAAGCTTTCTTT.